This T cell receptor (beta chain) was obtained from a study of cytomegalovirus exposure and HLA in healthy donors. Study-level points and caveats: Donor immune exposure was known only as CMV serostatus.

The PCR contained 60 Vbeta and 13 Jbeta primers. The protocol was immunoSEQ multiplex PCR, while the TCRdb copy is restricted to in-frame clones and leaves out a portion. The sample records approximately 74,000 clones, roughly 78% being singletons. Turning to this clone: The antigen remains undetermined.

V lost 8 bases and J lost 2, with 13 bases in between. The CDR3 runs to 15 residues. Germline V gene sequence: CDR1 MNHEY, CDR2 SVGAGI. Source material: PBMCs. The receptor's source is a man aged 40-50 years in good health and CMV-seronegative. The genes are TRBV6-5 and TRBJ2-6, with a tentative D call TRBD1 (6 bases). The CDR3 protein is CASGTGIAGANVLTF. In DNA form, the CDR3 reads TGTGCCAGCGGTACAGGGATAGCTGGGGCCAACGTCCTGACTTTC.